This entry is about one T cell receptor (beta chain). Its antigen is not known. The data originate from a study of breast tumors, draining lymph nodes, adjacent tissues. TCRdb used MiXCR to reprocess the multiplex PCR reads, holding one entry per CDR3 protein. The sample has about 270,000 distinct CDR3 sequences; 30% are singletons. Samples came from axillary lymph nodes draining the breast cancer. The study, taken as a whole, reports: Tumor and nontumor repertoires were significantly more similar in luminal-like than in basal-like breast cancer. Tumors had less TCR diversity than lymph nodes, more than nontumor tissue.

Sequencing used axillary lymph node tissue. The sequence came from a female donor with breast cancer. Some clones in this sample may be carry-over from other donors' samples.

The CDR3 loop reads CASSDTFNEQFF. The CDR3 bases are TGTGCCAGTAGTGACACCTTCAATGAGCAGTTCTTC. This chain uses TRBV19 with TRBJ2-1; no clear D gene. This CDR3 region has 12 residues. In germline, CDR1 is LNHDA, CDR2 SQIVND (reference sequence). Trimming took 5 bases from V and 6 from J, leaving 8 bases between them.